The clone carrying this T cell receptor beta chain was seen at least ten times. The record originates from a study of early T cells in non-severe SARS-CoV-2 infection. Study background: RNA in bulk from unsorted whole blood was sequenced, and chains were unpaired.

The TCR library protocol attached unique molecular identifiers to the individual cDNA molecules. TCRdb used MiXCR to reprocess the 5' RACE reads, holding one entry per CDR3 protein. The table lists roughly 83,000 distinct CDR3 sequences, 10% to 15% of them singletons. The length of the CDR3 is 15 residues. Germline V CDR1 and CDR2: SGHTS, YDEGEE. V shed 4 bases and J 2 bases; nucleotides not matched to a gene: 8. This rearrangement joins TRBV5-8 to TRBJ1-2; 7 nucleotides align to TRBD1. The starting material was whole blood, obtained at baseline. The TCR originated in an adult who was a healthcare worker with PCR-confirmed SARS-CoV-2 infection or an uninfected control (not recorded which). The CDR3 protein is CASSPGGGLNYGYTF. The CDR3 bases are TGTGCCAGCAGCCCCGGAGGGGGCTTAAACTATGGCTACACCTTC.